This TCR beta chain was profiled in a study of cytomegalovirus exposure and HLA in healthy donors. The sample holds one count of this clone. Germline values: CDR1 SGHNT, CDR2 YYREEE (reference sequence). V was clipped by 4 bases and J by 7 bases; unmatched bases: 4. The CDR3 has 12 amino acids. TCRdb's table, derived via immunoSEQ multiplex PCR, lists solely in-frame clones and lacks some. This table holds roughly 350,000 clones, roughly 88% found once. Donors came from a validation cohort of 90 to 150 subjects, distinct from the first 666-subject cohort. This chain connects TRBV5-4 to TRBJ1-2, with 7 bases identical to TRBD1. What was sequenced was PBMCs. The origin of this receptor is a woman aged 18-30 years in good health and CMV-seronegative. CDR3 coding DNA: TGTGCCAGCAGCCCGGGGACAGCTGGCTACACCTTC. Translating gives CASSPGTAGYTF.